The present TCR beta chain was sequenced within a study of CD4 T cells in relation to SARS-CoV-2 and coronaviruses. Findings and limits, study-wide: No crossreactivity against non-spike viral proteins was tested here.

Unexposed donor CD4+ T cells date from about 2010-2019, before the COVID-19 pandemic. Isolation of CD4+ T cells took place after 10 days in culture. Cultures held under 2.5 million PBMCs per well with roughly 10 IU/ml IL-2. A remark on this clone: The antigen remains undetermined.

Sequencing used immunoSEQ multiplex PCR; TCRdb keeps in-frame clones, though not all of them. The sample includes roughly 10,000 clones, about three quarters of them seen just once. V lost 5 bases, J lost 5 bases, and 18 bases lay in between. The CDR3 sequence is 15 residues long. Germline V gives CDR1 MNHEY, CDR2 SVGEGT. V gene TRBV6-2 or TRBV6-3 combines with J gene TRBJ1-2; D may be TRBD1 (5 bases). The sequenced sample consisted of CD4+ T cells from PBMCs, cultured in vitro. This clonotype was sampled from a human donor in good health. The CDR3 sequence: CASSKGLFPAYGYTF. CDR3 sequence (DNA): TGTGCCAGCAGTAAGGGACTTTTCCCGGCGTATGGCTACACCTTC.